The 5 T cell receptor beta chains below come from one sample, sequenced in a study of cytomegalovirus exposure and HLA in healthy donors. Primers included in the PCR were 60 Vbeta and 13 Jbeta primers. Method: immunoSEQ multiplex PCR; TCRdb's copy keeps in-frame clones and lacks some. The table includes approximately 150,000 clones, about 75% detected once. Source material: PBMCs. These receptors were obtained from a man younger than 30 in good health and CMV-seropositive.

The count of this clone is one. The chain recombines TRBV7-8 with TRBJ2-2; 9 bases map to TRBD2. Germline V gene lookup returns CDR1 SGHVS and CDR2 FQNEAQ. This CDR3 spans 16 amino acids. Losses at the gene ends were 0 bases for V and 5 bases for J; bases not matched to a gene: 4. The CDR3 coding sequence is TGTGCCAGCAGCTTAGCCTTAGCGGGAGAGACCGGGGAGCTGTTTTTT. It codes for CASSLALAGETGELFF.

The rearrangement uses TRBV29-1 and TRBJ2-7; no firm D call. V lost 6 bases and J 1 base, leaving 10 bases between the germline ends. In germline, CDR1 is SQVTM, CDR2 ANQGSEA. The CDR3 contains 12 residues. The CDR3 DNA is TGCAGCGTGCGGCACGGGTCCTACGAGCAGTACTTC. It codes for CSVRHGSYEQYF.

Concerning this clone: At one boundary the junction diverges from the germline segment, which might be a read error. The V call is TRBV7-9, the J call TRBJ2-1; D may be TRBD2 (5 bases). The germline CDR1 and CDR2 sequences are SEHNR and FQNEAQ (reference sequence). This CDR3 has 12 residues. CDR3 loop: CSSSQRDNEQFF. DNA of the CDR3: TGTTCCAGCAGCCAGAGGGACAATGAGCAGTTCTTC.

The chain links TRBV28 to TRBJ2-7; TRBD1 aligns across 8 bases. The junction had 10 bases not matched to a gene; V was cut back by 7 bases and J by 5 bases. The CDR3 is 14 amino acids. Looked up from germline, CDR1 is MDHEN and CDR2 is SYDVKM. The CDR3 loop is CASTQDRVSNEQYF. CDR3 bases: TGTGCCAGCACCCAGGACAGGGTCTCAAACGAGCAGTACTTC.

The chain combines TRBV21-1 with TRBJ2-7; the D call of TRBD2 is as the table states it, not checked on the DNA. TRBV21-1 is designated a pseudogene. There are 18 residues in the CDR3. The CDR3 DNA is TGTGCCAGCAGCAAAGAGTTTGAGCAGCGGCGGAATAACTACGAGCAGTACTTC. Translation gives CASSKEFEQRRNNYEQYF.